This TCR beta chain is from a study of T cells in Graves' hyperthyroidism and ophthalmopathy. Study in general: Staff took peripheral blood when the initial diagnosis was made, before any treatment began.

On the basis of clinical symptoms, serum thyroxine and TRAb, thyroid ultrasound and orbital computed tomography, diagnoses were made. This clonotype has just one count. Its antigen is not known. RNA transcripts gave rise to amplified TCR beta CDR3 regions. With the HTBI primer set, the TCR CDR3 went through a first round of RT-PCR. TCRdb recomputed calls from the multiplex PCR reads with MiXCR, one row per CDR3 protein. The table includes under 400,000 distinct CDR3 sequences, 15% to 19% detected once. The junction had 7 bases not matched to a gene; V was cut back by 4 bases and J by 5 bases. Looked up from germline, CDR1 is LNHDA and CDR2 is SQIVND (reference sequence). This CDR3 contains 16 residues. Study-wide points: Most expanded thyroid clonotypes above 0.001 also appeared in blood.

The clonotype originates from a woman aged 18-29 years with Graves' hyperthyroidism that later progressed to Graves' ophthalmopathy. The rearrangement links TRBV19 to TRBJ2-1; 11 bases agree with TRBD2. The specimen sequenced was blood. This CDR3 reads CASSTILAGVHNEQFF. As DNA, the CDR3 is TGTGCCAGTAGTACCATACTAGCGGGAGTACACAATGAGCAGTTCTTC.